This T cell receptor beta chain is drawn from a study of tumour-infiltrating T cells in Burkitt lymphoma. As for the study in general: Productive clonality predicted overall and progression-free survival.

J gave up 3 bases and V 2 bases, and 21 bases lay outside the gene matches. CDR1 and CDR2 from the germline V gene are SGHVS and FQNEAQ. The CDR3 has 21 residues. Only in-frame clones appear in the TCRdb table, and some are missing; sequencing was by immunoSEQ multiplex PCR. The sample shows 15,000 to 20,000 clones, 70% to 80% of them seen only once. The specimen was tumor tissue. This TCR was recovered from a human donor with diffuse large B-cell lymphoma. V usage is TRBV7-8 and J usage is TRBJ2-1; 8 bases map to TRBD2. In DNA form, the CDR3 reads TGTGCCAGCAGCTTACGGGAGGTGATGAGGGCGGGAGGCGCGTTCTACAATGAGCAGTTCTTC. Translating it yields CASSLREVMRAGGAFYNEQFF.